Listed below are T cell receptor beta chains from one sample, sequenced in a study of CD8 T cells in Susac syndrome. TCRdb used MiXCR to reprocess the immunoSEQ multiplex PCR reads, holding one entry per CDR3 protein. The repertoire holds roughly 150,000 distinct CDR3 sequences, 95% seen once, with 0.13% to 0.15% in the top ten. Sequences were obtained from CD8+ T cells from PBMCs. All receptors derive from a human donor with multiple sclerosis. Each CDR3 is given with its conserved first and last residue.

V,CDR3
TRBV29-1,CSVQGEENTGELFF
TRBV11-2,CASSLGVFYEQYF
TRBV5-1,CASSWAHTSTDTQYF
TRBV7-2,CASSFSSGYNEQFF
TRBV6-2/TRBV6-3,CASTLTRVYGNQPQHF
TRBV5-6,CASSHRNQPQHF
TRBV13,CASSDTLSSGANVLTF
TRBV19,CASSHGQGDVLTF
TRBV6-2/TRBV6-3,CAIGGPEGGDTQYF
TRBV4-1,CASRGGASNSPLHF
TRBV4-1,CASSQGGAMNTEAFF
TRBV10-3,CAIRAGDTEAFF
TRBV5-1,CASREMNTEAFF
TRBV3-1,CASSQEDRSTDTQYF
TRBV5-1,CASSTSASGGGGYTF
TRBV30,CAWTTGAGGYNEQFF
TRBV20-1,CSAWWDRGENQPQHF
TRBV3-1,CASSLSLQFTLRDEQFF